These T cell receptor beta chains were read from a single sample in a study of OX40 agonist ivuxolimab in advanced cancers. Generated by immunoSEQ multiplex PCR, the TCRdb table keeps only in-frame clones and is missing some. The sample contains around 75,000 clones, around 88% of which appear only once. The sample consisted of CD4+ or CD8+ T cells sorted from blood, taken in a trial of the OX40 agonist ivuxolimab. The receptors originated from an adult with an advanced solid tumor such as melanoma, head and neck, liver or kidney cancer. CDR3s include the opening cysteine and the closing phenylalanine or tryptophan. The D gene is left open where the match is weak. Size is omitted from some rows. Given values are once, few, many or a class for expanded clones.

d_call,clone_size,v_call,cdr3_length,j_call,cdr3_aa,cdr3_nt
NA,medium-sized,TRBV6-1,15,TRBJ2-2,CASSDPGTRGGELFF,TGTGCCAGCAGTGACCCGGGAACTAGGGGCGGGGAGCTGTTTTTT
TRBD1,NA,TRBV28,14,TRBJ1-2,CASRGAGTGQGYTF,TGTGCCAGCAGGGGGGCCGGGACAGGGCAGGGCTACACCTTC
NA,NA,TRBV2,14,TRBJ2-7,CASSGGASSYEQYF,TGTGCCAGCAGCGGGGGAGCGAGCTCCTACGAGCAGTACTTC
TRBD1,NA,TRBV4-2,14,TRBJ2-5,CASSPQQGQETQYF,TGTGCCAGCAGCCCTCAACAGGGGCAAGAGACCCAGTACTTC
NA,few,TRBV7-6,13,TRBJ2-7,CASALAGSGEQYF,TGTGCCAGCGCCCTCGCTGGCTCCGGCGAGCAGTACTTC
NA,few,TRBV19,13,TRBJ1-1,CASSPPGDTEAFF,TGTGCCAGTAGTCCTCCTGGGGACACTGAAGCTTTCTTT
TRBD1,NA,TRBV18,14,TRBJ1-4,CASSPQGVNEKLFF,TGTGCCAGCTCACCGCAGGGGGTCAATGAAAAACTGTTTTTT
NA,NA,TRBV7-2,14,TRBJ1-1,CASSSGLGRTEAFF,TGTGCCAGCAGCTCGGGACTGGGGCGTACTGAAGCTTTCTTT
NA,NA,TRBV19,13,TRBJ1-5,CASSGNSNQPQHF,TGTGCCAGTAGCGGGAATAGCAATCAGCCCCAGCATTTT
TRBD1,NA,TRBV2,13,TRBJ2-3,CASRYRGSDTQYF,TGTGCCAGCAGGTACAGGGGTTCAGATACGCAGTATTTT
TRBD2,NA,TRBV10-3,14,TRBJ2-3,CAISGAGGADTQYF,TGTGCCATCAGTGGCGCGGGGGGGGCAGATACGCAGTATTTT
NA,few,TRBV6-5,14,TRBJ1-5,CASSSRSSNQPQHF,TGTGCCAGCAGTTCCCGAAGTAGCAATCAGCCCCAGCATTTT
TRBD2,NA,TRBV11-2,18,TRBJ2-2,CASSFGLAGAANTGELFF,TGTGCCAGCAGCTTCGGACTAGCGGGAGCCGCGAACACCGGGGAGCTGTTTTTT
NA,once,TRBV5-4,12,TRBJ1-4,CASSFQAEKLFF,TGTGCCAGCAGCTTCCAGGCGGAAAAACTGTTTTTT
NA,NA,TRBV28,9,TRBJ2-5,CRRPWEQYF,TGTCGCCGTCCATGGGAGCAGTACTTC
TRBD1,NA,TRBV29-1,14,TRBJ1-2,CSVETGGADYGYTF,TGCAGCGTAGAGACAGGGGGCGCGGACTATGGCTACACCTTC
NA,NA,TRBV7-9,13,TRBJ1-4,CASRTEVNEKLFF,TGTGCCAGCAGGACAGAGGTTAATGAAAAACTGTTTTTT
NA,NA,TRBV30,13,TRBJ1-3,CASLRRAGNTIYF,TGTGCCTCCCTCCGGCGGGCTGGAAACACCATATATTTT
NA,NA,TRBV2,17,TRBJ2-2,CASSWEGASLDTGELFF,TGTGCCAGCAGTTGGGAGGGGGCAAGTTTAGACACCGGGGAGCTGTTTTTT
NA,NA,TRBV28,16,TRBJ2-6,CASSLWSDAGANVLTF,TGTGCCAGCAGTTTATGGTCGGACGCTGGGGCCAACGTCCTGACTTTC
TRBD2,NA,TRBV7-2,14,TRBJ2-7,CASSLGLAVHEQYF,TGTGCCAGCAGCCTGGGACTAGCCGTGCACGAGCAGTACTTC
TRBD2,NA,TRBV10-3,18,TRBJ2-1,CATLSGTSGRSSYNEQFF,TGTGCCACCCTATCCGGGACTAGCGGGAGAAGCTCCTACAATGAGCAGTTCTTC
TRBD1,NA,TRBV25-1,10,TRBJ2-1,CASGTDREFF,TGTGCCAGCGGAACGGACAGGGAGTTCTTC
TRBD1,NA,TRBV7-2,15,TRBJ1-4,CASSLGGQHNEKLFF,TGTGCCAGCAGCTTAGGGGGACAGCATAATGAAAAACTGTTTTTT
NA,NA,TRBV21-1,17,TRBJ2-5,CASSKAPGRGVQETQYF,TGTGCCAGCAGCAAGGCCCCCGGGCGGGGGGTCCAAGAGACCCAGTACTTC
NA,NA,TRBV7-2,11,TRBJ1-1,CASSYLTEAFF,TGTGCCAGCAGCTATTTAACTGAAGCTTTCTTT
NA,NA,TRBV7-3,14,TRBJ2-3,CASSLLAGTDTQYF,TGTGCCAGCAGCTTACTCGCGGGAACAGATACGCAGTATTTT
NA,medium-sized,TRBV7-2,14,TRBJ2-7,CASSPGRENYEQYF,TGTGCCAGCAGCCCGGGACGAGAAAACTACGAGCAGTACTTC
TRBD1,NA,TRBV2,13,TRBJ2-7,CASIAGGTYEQYF,TGTGCCAGCATTGCAGGGGGCACCTACGAGCAGTACTTC
TRBD1,once,TRBV7-2,16,TRBJ1-5,CASSQYGTGGDQPQHF,TGTGCCAGCAGCCAATACGGGACAGGGGGCGATCAGCCCCAGCATTTT
NA,few,TRBV19,13,TRBJ2-2,CASSLPPSGELFF,TGTGCCAGTAGTCTCCCCCCCTCCGGGGAGCTGTTTTTT
NA,NA,TRBV7-9,11,TRBJ2-7,CASTDWGEQYF,TGTGCCAGCACCGATTGGGGGGAGCAGTACTTC
TRBD1,NA,TRBV28,15,TRBJ2-1,CASSRPGQGRAEQFF,TGTGCCAGCAGTAGACCGGGACAGGGAAGGGCTGAGCAGTTCTTC
TRBD1,NA,TRBV7-3,17,TRBJ1-2,CASSSGQLGQGRGGYTF,TGTGCCAGCAGCTCCGGACAGTTAGGACAGGGGAGAGGAGGCTACACCTTC
NA,NA,TRBV6-1,14,TRBJ1-5,CASSEQGSNQPQHF,TGTGCCAGCAGTGAACAGGGTAGCAATCAGCCCCAGCATTTT
NA,NA,TRBV28,15,TRBJ2-5,CASSGGASSQETQYF,TGTGCCAGCAGCGGGGGTGCCAGCTCCCAAGAGACCCAGTACTTC
TRBD1,NA,TRBV15,15,TRBJ2-7,CATSRGQGGAYEQYF,TGTGCCACCAGCCGAGGACAGGGCGGTGCCTACGAGCAGTACTTC
NA,NA,TRBV29-1,12,TRBJ2-5,CSVGQPGETQYF,TGCAGCGTTGGACAGCCCGGAGAGACCCAGTACTTC
TRBD2,NA,TRBV5-1,14,TRBJ2-1,CASSFRTSVDEQFF,TGCGCCAGCAGCTTTCGGACTAGCGTCGATGAGCAGTTCTTC
NA,NA,TRBV21-1,17,TRBJ2-7,CASSRSTGVWDFYEQYF,TGTGCCAGCAGCCGTTCGACGGGGGTTTGGGATTTCTACGAGCAGTACTTC
TRBD1,once,TRBV5-4,15,TRBJ2-3,CASSSRDRSTDTQYF,TGTGCCAGCAGCAGCCGGGACAGGTCCACAGATACGCAGTATTTT
NA,NA,TRBV27,13,TRBJ2-7,CASGGDSSYEQYF,TGTGCCAGCGGAGGGGACAGCTCCTACGAGCAGTACTTC
NA,NA,TRBV7-2,13,TRBJ1-5,CASSLGSLQPQHF,TGTGCCAGCAGCTTAGGCTCCCTTCAGCCCCAGCATTTT